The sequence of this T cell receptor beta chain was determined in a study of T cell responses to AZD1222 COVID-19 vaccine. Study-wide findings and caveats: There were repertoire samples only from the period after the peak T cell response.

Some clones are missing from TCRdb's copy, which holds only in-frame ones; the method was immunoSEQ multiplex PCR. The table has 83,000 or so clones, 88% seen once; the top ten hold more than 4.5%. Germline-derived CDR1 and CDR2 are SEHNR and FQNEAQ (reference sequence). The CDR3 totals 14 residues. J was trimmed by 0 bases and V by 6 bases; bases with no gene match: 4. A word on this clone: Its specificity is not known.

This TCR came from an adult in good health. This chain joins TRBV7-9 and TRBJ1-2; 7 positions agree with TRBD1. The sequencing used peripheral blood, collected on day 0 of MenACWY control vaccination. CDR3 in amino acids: CASRPGQTNYGYTF. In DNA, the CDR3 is TGTGCCAGCAGACCGGGACAGACTAACTATGGCTACACCTTC. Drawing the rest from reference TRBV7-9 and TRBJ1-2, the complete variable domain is DTGVSQNPRHKITKRGQNVTFRCDPISEHNRLYWYRQTLGQGPEFLTYFQNEAQLEKSRLLSDRFSAERPKGSFSTLEIQRTEQGDSAMYLCASRPGQTNYGYTFGSGTRLTVV.